A single sample is the source of the 23 T cell receptor beta chains below, sequenced in a study of T cells in women clearing cervical HPV infection. Repertoires were generated with immunoSEQ multiplex PCR, while TCRdb's copy carries only in-frame clones and drops some. This sample's table reports approximately 35,000 clones. Sequenced material: blood buffy coat. Every receptor here comes from a woman between 18 and 69 years old with a cervical HPV16 infection that either progressed to CIN3+ or cleared (not recorded which).

A word on this clone: Read data end 3 residues before the CDR3 end; the end is taken from the germline J gene. The gene calls are TRBV12-3 or TRBV12-4 and TRBJ2-6; D is unclear. This CDR3 contains 15 residues. V dropped 3 bases and J dropped 1 base, with 7 bases sitting between them. The CDR3 here is CASSLSGSGANVLTF. CDR3 bases read: TGTGCCAGCAGTTTGTCGGGTTCTGGGGCCAACGTC.

In the case of this clone: From the germline J gene comes the end of the CDR3, since the read stops 3 residues before it. This chain connects TRBV30 to TRBJ2-5, with 12 bases aligning to TRBD2. CDR3 size: 14 residues. CDR1 is GTSNPN, CDR2 SVGIG, per germline (reference sequence). V lost 2 bases and J lost 4; bases outside the gene matches: 2. CDR3 residues: CAWSSGLAGETQYF. Partial CDR3 DNA: TGTGCCTGGAGTTCGGGACTAGCGGGAGAGACC.

Note on this clone: The sequenced fragment ends 3 residues before the CDR3 boundary, so the rest is inferred from the germline J gene. The V gene is TRBV20-1, the J gene TRBJ1-5, with D tentatively TRBD1 (6 bases). From germline, CDR1 is DFQATT and CDR2 SNEGSKA (reference sequence). V lost 4 bases and J lost 5, with 12 bases in between. The CDR3 runs to 13 residues. CDR3 DNA, as far as it was read: TGCAGTGCTACAGGGGATCGGTATCAGCCC. It yields the protein CSATGDRYQP. The entire CDR3 reads CSATGDRYQPQHF.

About this clone: The observed sequence ends 3 residues before the CDR3 terminus, with the missing tail filled in from the germline J gene. The J gene is TRBJ2-3, the V gene TRBV11-2, with TRBD2 matching 9 bases. The V segment lost 5 bases and the J segment 4 bases; nucleotides outside the gene matches: 7. CDR1 and CDR2 (germline): SGHAT, FQNNGV. The CDR3 is 15 residues long. The CDR3 loop is CASSDSGSKPDTQYF. The CDR3 DNA, read in part, is TGTGCCAGCAGCGATAGCGGGAGTAAGCCAGATACG.

On this clone: The read stops 3 residues short of the end of the CDR3; the missing end is completed from the germline J gene. V usage is TRBV10-3 and J usage is TRBJ2-7, with D perhaps matching TRBD1 (5 bases). Trimming left V 4 bases short and J 5 bases short, with 9 bases between. The CDR3 is 12 residues long. Germline assignment: CDR1 ENHRY and CDR2 SYGVKD. The CDR3 region is CAISVQGDEQYF. CDR3 DNA (partial): TGTGCCATCAGTGTCCAGGGTGACGAG.

Partial CDR3 DNA: TGCAGTGCTACACACCGGGACAGAAATTTCGAG. It is translated as CSATHRDRNFE. In full, the CDR3 reads CSATHRDRNFEQYF. This chain links TRBV20-1 with TRBJ2-7, with TRBD1 matching 7 bases. The read ends 3 residues before the CDR3 terminus; that terminus is restored from the germline J gene. V lost 4 bases to trimming and J lost 6 bases; unmatched junction nucleotides: 12. CDR3 length: 14 amino acids. CDR1 and CDR2 from the germline V gene are DFQATT and SNEGSKA (reference sequence).

A remark on this clone: Read coverage stops 3 residues before the CDR3 terminus; the germline J gene supplies the remainder. The chain links TRBV7-2 to TRBJ2-7; 7 bases are a match to TRBD1. CDR1 SGHTA and CDR2 FQGNSA come from the germline V gene. V lost 2 bases, J lost 4 bases, and 5 bases stayed unmatched. There are 14 residues in the CDR3. The CDR3 region is CASSLSGTVYEQYF. The CDR3 bases that were read are TGTGCCAGCAGCTTATCCGGGACAGTTTACGAG.

Remarks on this clone: The read stops 3 residues short of the end of the CDR3; the missing end is completed from the germline J gene. The chain is built from TRBV2 and TRBJ2-3; 8 nucleotides align to TRBD2. Germline lookup yields CDR1 SNHLY and CDR2 FYNNEI. The CDR3 spans 13 residues. The CDR3 loop is CASSDGGGQPQYF. The CDR3 DNA, read in part, is TGTGCCAGCAGTGACGGGGGGGGTCAGCCG.

A remark on this clone: The read ends 3 residues shy of where the CDR3 ends; the end is completed using the germline J gene. The V and J genes are TRBV5-4 and TRBJ2-3; D is possibly TRBD1 (6 bases). The CDR3 runs 13 residues. The germline gives CDR1 SGHNT, CDR2 YYREEE (reference sequence). V lost 2 bases, J lost 4 bases, and 8 bases lay in between. The CDR3 bases that were read are TGTGCCAGCAGCTTTCCAGGGGCAGATACG. It encodes CASSFPGADT. The CDR3 in full is CASSFPGADTQYF.

As to this clone: The CDR3 end is not reached by the read, which stops 3 residues before it; the germline J gene fills it in. The chain uses TRBV5-4 and TRBJ2-5; TRBD2 aligns across 8 bases. This CDR3 contains 15 residues. The V segment lost 2 bases and the J segment 1 base; nucleotides outside the gene matches: 4. Germline-derived CDR1 and CDR2 are SGHNT and YYREEE (reference sequence). CDR3 protein: CASSFSLAGQETQYF. The sequenced CDR3 bases are TGTGCCAGCAGCTTTTCCCTAGCGGGCCAAGAGACC.

Turning to this clone: The CDR3 extends 3 residues past the end of the read, so its final part is completed from the germline J gene. V usage is TRBV10-3 and J usage is TRBJ2-3; 8 nucleotides line up with TRBD2. The CDR3 spans 16 residues. V was pared by 0 bases and J by 1 base, with 3 bases of the junction left unmatched. Germline V gene data show CDR1 as ENHRY and CDR2 as SYGVKD. CDR3 DNA, as far as it was read: TGTGCCATCAGTGAGTCGGAACTAGCGGGCACAGATACG. It is translated as CAISESELAGTDT. The whole CDR3 protein is CAISESELAGTDTQYF.

The CDR3 sequence is CASSYQLAGGTTDTQYF. CDR3 DNA, as far as it was read: TGTGCCAGCAGTTACCAACTAGCGGGAGGTACCACAGATACG. The chain recombines TRBV6-2 or TRBV6-3 with TRBJ2-3; 12 nucleotides match TRBD2. The CDR3 end falls 3 residues outside the read, so it is completed with the germline J gene. The CDR3 covers 17 residues. The junction had 5 bases not matched to a gene; V was cut back by 2 bases and J by 2 bases. In germline, CDR1 is MNHEY, CDR2 SVGEGT.

As to this clone: Sequencing ends 3 residues short of the CDR3 end; the germline J gene provides the rest. This chain connects TRBV20-1 to TRBJ2-5; TRBD2 agrees at 10 bases. CDR1 is DFQATT, CDR2 SNEGSKA, per germline (reference sequence). J lost 0 bases, V lost 8 bases, and 9 bases had no gene match. The CDR3 length is 15 residues. The covered CDR3 bases are TGCAGTTTACGACGGACTAGCGGAAACCAAGAGACC. Its protein is CSLRRTSGNQET. The entire CDR3 protein reads CSLRRTSGNQETQYF.

Note on this clone: The CDR3 extends 3 residues past the end of the read, so its final part is completed from the germline J gene. V usage is TRBV19 and J usage is TRBJ2-2; D is ambiguous. CDR3 length: 15 amino acids. The germline V gene has CDR1 LNHDA and CDR2 SQIVND (reference sequence). Trimming pared 7 bases from V and 8 bases from J, leaving 20 bases between. Partial CDR3 DNA: TGTGCCAGTACCCTTAAGGCTTCCATCCCGGGGGAG. This translates into CASTLKASIPGE. The whole CDR3 sequence reads CASTLKASIPGELFF.

To note about this clone: The missing CDR3 end, 3 residues past where the read stops, is filled in from the germline J gene. V and J are TRBV5-4 and TRBJ1-6; D perhaps matches TRBD1 (6 bases). This CDR3 spans 15 amino acids. The V gene's germline CDR1 is SGHNT and CDR2 YYREEE (reference sequence). The V and J ends lost 0 bases and 6 bases respectively, with 10 bases between them. Partial CDR3 DNA: TGTGCCAGCAGCTTGGCCACAGGGCCTAATTCACCC. It codes for CASSLATGPNSP. The full-length CDR3 reads as CASSLATGPNSPLHF.

Of note for this clone: One junction end disagrees with the germline gene, perhaps due to a read error. The read terminates 3 residues before the CDR3 end, so the remaining end is supplied by the germline J gene. Other DNA sequences in the same sample also yield this CDR3. The J gene is TRBJ1-3, the V gene TRBV18; 7 bases fit TRBD1. This CDR3 comprises 16 residues. Germline-derived CDR1 and CDR2 are KGHSH and LQKENI. The CDR3 loop is CASSVTGEISGNTIYF. The DNA read from the CDR3 is TGTGCCAGCTCAGTTACAGGGGAAATCTCTGGAAACACG. Using reference TRBV18 and TRBJ1-3 for the parts outside the CDR3, the full variable domain is NAGVMQNPRHLVRRRGQEARLRCSPMKGHSHVYWYRQLPEEGLKFMVYLQKENIIDESGMPKERFSAEFPKEGPSILRIQQVVRGDSAAYFCASSVTGEISGNTIYFGEGSWLTVV.

About this clone itself: The read stops 3 residues short of the end of the CDR3; the missing end is completed from the germline J gene. The V gene is TRBV5-1, the J gene TRBJ2-2; 8 positions match TRBD1. The CDR3 runs 16 residues. Per the germline V gene, CDR1 is SGHRS and CDR2 is YFSETQ. The CDR3 DNA, read in part, is TGCGCCAGCAGCTGGCAGGGGGCGCAGGATAATTCACCG. The encoded protein is CASSWQGAQDNSP. The whole CDR3 sequence is CASSWQGAQDNSPLFF.

Regarding this clone: The read stops 3 residues short of the end of the CDR3; the missing end is completed from the germline J gene. V is TRBV7-9 and J is TRBJ1-4; D unresolved. This CDR3 has 14 residues. CDR1 is SEHNR, CDR2 FQNEAQ, per germline (reference sequence). The CDR3 bases that were read are TGTGCCAGCACCGGCCGTAGCGATAATTCACCA. This sequence encodes CASTGRSDNSP. From start to end, the CDR3 is CASTGRSDNSPLFF.

The CDR3 DNA, read in part, is TGTGCCAGCCTCGGGGGGCGGGATCAGCCC. This translates into CASLGGRDQP. The full CDR3 is CASLGGRDQPQHF. J is TRBJ1-5 and V is TRBV2; D might be TRBD1 (6 bases). The CDR3 is cut off 3 residues early in the read; its end comes from the germline J gene. Germline V gives CDR1 SNHLY, CDR2 FYNNEI. This CDR3 comprises 13 residues. V lost 8 bases and J 5 bases, leaving 13 bases between the germline ends.

Remarks on this clone: The read ends 3 residues before the CDR3 terminus; that terminus is restored from the germline J gene. The chain recombines TRBV29-1 with TRBJ2-2; 7 bases align to TRBD1. This CDR3 is 12 amino acids long. Germline CDR1 reads SQVTM; CDR2 reads ANQGSEA. The sequenced part of the CDR3 DNA is TGCAGCGTTGGGGACAGTAGGGAAAAG. Amino acids: CSVGDSREK. The whole CDR3 region reads CSVGDSREKLFF.

On this clone: The read comes to an end 3 residues before the CDR3 does, leaving the germline J gene to fill in the end. The chain carries TRBV7-2 and TRBJ2-7; no firm D call. The V gene's germline CDR1 is SGHTA and CDR2 FQGNSA. The CDR3 has 14 amino acids. The V and J ends lost 0 bases and 2 bases respectively, with 8 bases between them. The CDR3 is CASSLAIQTYEQYF. CDR3 DNA (partial): TGTGCCAGCAGCTTAGCGATACAGACCTACGAG.

Comment on this clone: Read sequence stops 3 residues before the CDR3 end, and the germline J gene provides the missing end. The chain combines TRBV5-4 with TRBJ2-5, with TRBD1 matching 8 bases. Unmatched junction bases numbered 5, after V lost 0 bases and J lost 1 base. The CDR3 has 16 amino acids. In germline, CDR1 is SGHNT, CDR2 YYREEE (reference sequence). Partial CDR3 DNA: TGTGCCAGCAGCTTGGGGACAGGGTATCTCCAAGAGACC. This encodes CASSLGTGYLQET. The complete CDR3 protein is CASSLGTGYLQETQYF. The full variable domain, with the rest looked up from reference TRBV5-4 and TRBJ2-5, is ETGVTQSPTHLIKTRGQQVTLRCSSQSGHNTVSWYQQALGQGPQFIFQYYREEENGRGNFPPRFSGLQFPNYSSELNVNALELDDSALYLCASSLGTGYLQETQYFGPGTRLLVL.

On this clone itself: The read stops 3 residues short of the end of the CDR3; the missing end is completed from the germline J gene. The chain carries TRBV14 and TRBJ2-3, with 9 bases matching TRBD2. Germline CDR1 is SGHDN and CDR2 is FVKESK. CDR3 length: 14 amino acids. Trimming at V came to 5 bases and at J to 2 bases, leaving 2 bases not matched to a gene. The sequenced CDR3 bases are TGTGCCAGCAGCTTAGCGGGAGTCACAGATACG. Translation: CASSLAGVTDT. The whole CDR3 is CASSLAGVTDTQYF. Using reference TRBV14 and TRBJ2-3 for the parts outside the CDR3, the full variable domain is EAGVTQFPSHSVIEKGQTVTLRCDPISGHDNLYWYRRVMGKEIKFLLHFVKESKQDESGMPNNRFLAERTGGTYSTLKVQPAELEDSGVYFCASSLAGVTDTQYFGPGTRLTVL.